A selection of T cell receptor beta chains follows, all from one sample in a study of blood T cell repertoires in COVID-19. Generated by immunoSEQ multiplex PCR, the TCRdb table keeps only in-frame clones and is missing some. The table has some 260,000 clones, around nine tenths seen once. Material for sequencing was peripheral blood. The receptors come from a woman in her seventies with COVID-19, enrolled during active disease. Both conserved end residues are part of each CDR3. Each record gives: CDR3 protein, V gene.

CDR3: CASSISQGAIYEQYF
V: TRBV19

CDR3: CSVLEGRADTEAFF
V: TRBV29-1

CDR3: CASSYYGSSYNEQFF
V: TRBV6-6

CDR3: CASSKPRDRGPGEQYF
V: TRBV5-1

CDR3: CASSHGLAGDEQYF
V: TRBV4-3

CDR3: CATAALAGTGELFF
V: TRBV3-1/TRBV3-2

CDR3: CASGFLPQHF
V: TRBV28

CDR3: CASSYSGRNIQTQYF
V: TRBV6-2/TRBV6-3

CDR3: CASSKYYEQYF
V: TRBV21-1

CDR3: CASGRESSYNEQFF
V: TRBV2

CDR3: CASSLGRSNQPQHF
V: TRBV11-2

CDR3: CASIQGVQGSNQPQHF
V: TRBV11-1

CDR3: CASSARRLYNEQFF
V: TRBV19

CDR3: CASSYYGTDQLYNSPLHF
V: TRBV6-2/TRBV6-3

CDR3: CASSQARTSGAGYEQYF
V: TRBV6-1

CDR3: CASSTLAGGTDTQYF
V: TRBV7-9

CDR3: CASSPGLAEYNEQFF
V: TRBV7-3

CDR3: CASSGTLALIGNTIYF
V: TRBV18

CDR3: CASSRDSPYEQYF
V: TRBV19

CDR3: CASSVDPGTSAYEQYF
V: TRBV9

CDR3: CASSPITVGNTEAFF
V: TRBV18

CDR3: CASSQGAGRSYEQYF
V: TRBV5-5

CDR3: CASSLTGGKYEQYF
V: TRBV28

CDR3: CASSQPDRSGELFF
V: TRBV4-3

CDR3: CASSQGQQETQYF
V: TRBV11-3

CDR3: CASSHLDRANEKLFF
V: TRBV4-3

CDR3: CASSGSTGPQETQYF
V: TRBV19

CDR3: CSVGGTSGRSYNEQFF
V: TRBV29-1

CDR3: CASRAPTGSGELFF
V: TRBV28

CDR3: CASSPGGLAGTDTQYF
V: TRBV7-3

CDR3: CASSTRQGGAEAFF
V: TRBV19

CDR3: CASGLAGPINEQFF
V: TRBV28

CDR3: CASSGLAGGSSYNEQFF
V: TRBV2

CDR3: CASSQDPDQDTYEQYF
V: TRBV4-3

CDR3: CSASTPGQGSEGYTF
V: TRBV29-1